The clone carrying this T cell receptor (beta chain) was seen only a few times. Its antigen remains unknown. PCR amplification relied on 60 Vbeta primers (plus 13 Jbeta primers). The repertoire was sequenced with immunoSEQ multiplex PCR; TCRdb's copy has only in-frame clones and lacks some. The table records fewer than 100,000 clones, roughly 8.2% of them present only once. The CDR3 runs 14 residues. From germline, CDR1 is MNHNY and CDR2 SVGAGI (reference sequence). The junction had 5 bases not matched to a gene; V was cut back by 6 bases and J by 1 base. These data belong to a study of cytomegalovirus exposure and HLA in healthy donors. Study-level points and caveats: It was likely that a cluster of highly shared sequence variants was a sequencing artifact.

The chain couples TRBV6-6 to TRBJ1-1; TRBD1 aligns across 7 bases. Sequencing was carried out using PBMCs. The receptor's source is a man aged 45-65 years in good health and CMV-seronegative. In DNA form, the CDR3 reads TGTGCCAGCAGGAAGGACAGGCGGAACACTGAAGCTTTCTTT. It codes for CASRKDRRNTEAFF.